Listed below are T cell receptor beta chains from one sample, sequenced in a study of early T cells in non-severe SARS-CoV-2 infection. Via MiXCR, TCRdb re-called the 5' RACE reads, giving one row per CDR3 protein. The sample shows around 60,000 distinct CDR3 sequences, roughly 12% of them seen only once. The sequencing used whole blood, collected at baseline. The receptors come from an adult who was a healthcare worker with PCR-confirmed SARS-CoV-2 infection or an uninfected control (not recorded which). The CDR3 runs from the conserved cysteine through the conserved F or W. The order of the fields is J gene, clone size, V gene, D gene, CDR3 protein, CDR3 DNA. D genes are given only for firm matches. Clone size is not always given. Where it is, it says once, few, many or a class for expanded clones.

TRBJ1-6 | NA | TRBV10-1 | NA | CASSDSPKPLHF | TGCGCCAGCAGTGACAGCCCGAAACCCCTCCACTTT
TRBJ1-2 | NA | TRBV7-9 | NA | CASSLGEYNYGYTF | TGTGCCAGCAGCTTGGGGGAGTATAACTATGGCTACACCTTC
TRBJ2-2 | many | TRBV7-2 | NA | CASSLAPPGGGPGELFF | TGTGCCAGCAGCTTAGCCCCCCCTGGTGGGGGGCCCGGGGAGCTGTTTTTT
TRBJ2-1 | NA | TRBV12-5 | NA | CASEGIANEQFF | TGTGCTAGCGAGGGCATCGCCAATGAGCAGTTCTTC
TRBJ1-4 | NA | TRBV7-2 | TRBD1 | CASSLGTGFGDEKLFF | TGTGCCAGCAGCTTAGGGACAGGGTTTGGTGATGAAAAACTGTTTTTT
TRBJ2-1 | many | TRBV7-7 | TRBD2 | CASSHRTSGGRSSYNEQFF | TGTGCTAGCAGTCATCGGACTAGCGGGGGGCGAAGCTCCTACAATGAGCAGTTCTTC
TRBJ2-7 | NA | TRBV25-1 | TRBD1 | CASSEFGPQGADLYEQYF | TGTGCCAGCAGTGAATTCGGCCCACAGGGGGCGGACCTCTACGAGCAGTACTTC
TRBJ1-2 | few | TRBV12-3/TRBV12-4 | NA | CASSLGAAYGYTF | TGTGCCAGCAGTTTGGGGGCGGCCTATGGCTACACCTTC
TRBJ1-2 | NA | TRBV24-1 | NA | CATTTGTDDWGYTF | TGTGCCACCACTACAGGGACGGATGATTGGGGCTACACCTTC
TRBJ2-4 | NA | TRBV12-3/TRBV12-4 | NA | CASSPWGVGLFYIQYF | TGTGCCAGCAGCCCTTGGGGGGTAGGGCTCTTTTACATTCAGTACTTC
TRBJ1-1 | many | TRBV12-3/TRBV12-4 | TRBD1 | CASRGQGVNTEAFF | TGTGCCAGCAGAGGACAGGGGGTGAACACTGAAGCTTTCTTT
TRBJ2-3 | few | TRBV11-2 | NA | CASSLDGVHTQYF | TGTGCCAGCAGCTTAGATGGCGTACATACGCAGTATTTT
TRBJ1-2 | once | TRBV6-1 | NA | CASSERVRIGGYTF | TGTGCCAGCAGTGAACGGGTTCGGATCGGAGGCTACACCTTC
TRBJ1-3 | NA | TRBV12-3/TRBV12-4 | NA | CASSSRDNLTPRPGNTIYF | TGTGCCAGCAGTTCACGGGACAACTTAACCCCAAGGCCTGGAAACACCATATATTTT
TRBJ1-6 | many | TRBV12-3/TRBV12-4 | NA | CASSPDRLNSPLHF | TGTGCCAGCAGTCCTGACAGACTAAATTCACCCCTCCACTTT
TRBJ2-7 | NA | TRBV5-1 | TRBD2 | CASSSSGTIPYEQYF | TGCGCCAGCAGCTCTTCCGGGACTATTCCCTACGAGCAGTACTTC
TRBJ2-7 | NA | TRBV6-2/TRBV6-3 | NA | CASRAAYEQYF | TGTGCCAGCAGGGCAGCCTACGAGCAGTACTTC
TRBJ2-5 | NA | TRBV20-1 | TRBD2 | CSARAGGSGGETQYF | TGCAGTGCTAGAGCCGGGGGGTCTGGCGGGGAGACCCAGTACTTC
TRBJ1-3 | many | TRBV6-1 | TRBD1 | CASRQTGDSGNTIYF | TGTGCCAGCAGGCAGACAGGGGACTCTGGAAACACCATATATTTT
TRBJ2-5 | few | TRBV7-6 | TRBD2 | CASSLARGDWETQYF | TGTGCCAGCAGCTTAGCGCGGGGGGATTGGGAGACCCAGTACTTC
TRBJ2-2 | few | TRBV3-1 | NA | CASSQVGFSNTGELFF | TGTGCCAGCAGCCAAGTTGGTTTTTCGAACACCGGGGAGCTGTTTTTT
TRBJ2-1 | many | TRBV7-9 | TRBD2 | CASSRAGGSYHFHNEQFF | TGTGCCAGCAGCCGAGCCGGGGGGTCCTACCACTTCCACAATGAGCAGTTCTTC
TRBJ1-2 | many | TRBV7-3 | NA | CASSPTGRGVDYGYTF | TGTGCCAGCAGCCCTACCGGGCGGGGGGTTGACTATGGCTACACCTTC
TRBJ1-2 | many | TRBV20-1 | NA | CSARPPLGYGYTF | TGCAGTGCTCGCCCCCCCTTGGGGTATGGCTACACCTTC
TRBJ2-1 | few | TRBV15 | NA | CATSIRGDTYNEQFF | TGTGCCACCAGCATTCGCGGGGATACTTACAATGAGCAGTTCTTC
TRBJ1-2 | NA | TRBV2 | NA | CASSDPATGTYGYTF | TGTGCCAGCAGTGACCCCGCGACAGGCACCTATGGCTACACCTTC
TRBJ2-2 | few | TRBV7-2 | NA | CASNRQGPNTGELFF | TGTGCCAGCAACCGTCAGGGGCCGAACACCGGGGAGCTGTTTTTT
TRBJ1-2 | NA | TRBV5-6 | NA | CASSPWTANYGYTF | TGTGCCAGCAGCCCTTGGACAGCTAACTATGGCTACACCTTC
TRBJ1-1 | NA | TRBV6-2/TRBV6-3 | NA | CASSYEYTEAFF | TGTGCCAGCAGTTACGAGTACACTGAAGCTTTCTTT
TRBJ2-6 | NA | TRBV9 | NA | CASSVDSSGANVLTF | TGTGCCAGCAGCGTAGACAGCTCTGGGGCCAACGTCCTGACTTTC
TRBJ2-2 | NA | TRBV12-3/TRBV12-4 | NA | CASLEAVTNTGELFF | TGTGCCAGCCTCGAAGCGGTTACGAACACCGGGGAGCTGTTTTTT
TRBJ2-3 | few | TRBV10-3 | NA | CAISDVMGGGTDTQYF | TGTGCCATCAGTGATGTAATGGGGGGCGGCACAGATACGCAGTATTTT
TRBJ1-4 | many | TRBV7-2 | NA | CASSFNEKLFF | TGTGCCAGCAGCTTTAATGAAAAACTGTTTTTT
TRBJ2-4 | NA | TRBV5-5 | NA | CASSLGLIQYF | TGTGCCAGCAGCTTGGGACTCATTCAGTACTTC
TRBJ1-2 | NA | TRBV30 | TRBD1 | CAWSPGQGIGYTF | TGTGCCTGGAGTCCGGGACAGGGTATTGGCTACACCTTC
TRBJ1-4 | NA | TRBV11-2 | TRBD1 | CASSPNRDRDEKLFF | TGTGCCAGCAGCCCCAACCGGGACAGGGATGAAAAACTGTTTTTT
TRBJ1-2 | few | TRBV20-1 | NA | CSARGDRYYGYTF | TGCAGTGCTAGAGGCGACCGGTACTATGGCTACACCTTC
TRBJ2-3 | few | TRBV7-2 | NA | CASSHLRTDTQYF | TGTGCCAGCAGCCACCTACGCACAGATACGCAGTATTTT
TRBJ2-3 | many | TRBV30 | TRBD2 | CAWSIPGLAVGDTQYF | TGTGCCTGGAGTATACCGGGACTAGCGGTTGGTGATACGCAGTATTTT
TRBJ1-2 | few | TRBV12-5 | NA | CASGSSTSISGFGYGYTF | TGTGCTAGTGGTTCGTCGACATCCATCTCAGGTTTCGGCTATGGCTACACCTTC